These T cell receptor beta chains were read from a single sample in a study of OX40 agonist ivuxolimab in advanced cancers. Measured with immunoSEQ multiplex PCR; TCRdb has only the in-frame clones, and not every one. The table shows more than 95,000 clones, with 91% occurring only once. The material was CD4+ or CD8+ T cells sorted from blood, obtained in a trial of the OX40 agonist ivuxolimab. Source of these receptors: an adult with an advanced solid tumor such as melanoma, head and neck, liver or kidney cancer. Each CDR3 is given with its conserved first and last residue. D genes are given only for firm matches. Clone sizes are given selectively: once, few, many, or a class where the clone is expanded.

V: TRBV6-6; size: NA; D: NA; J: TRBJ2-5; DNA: TGTGCCAGCAGTCCGCCGGGACAAGAGACCCAGTACTTC; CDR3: CASSPPGQETQYF
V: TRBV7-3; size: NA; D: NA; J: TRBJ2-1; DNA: TGTGCCAGCAGCTTATCCGGGACACGTGGGAATGAGCAGTTCTTC; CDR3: CASSLSGTRGNEQFF
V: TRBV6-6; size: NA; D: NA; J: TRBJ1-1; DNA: TGTGCCAGCAGTTCCGGTGGGGCCCCGGGCACTGAAGCTTTCTTT; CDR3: CASSSGGAPGTEAFF
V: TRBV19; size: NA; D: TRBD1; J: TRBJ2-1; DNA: TGTGCCAGTAGGAATGGACAGGGGCCCTACAATGAGCAGTTCTTC; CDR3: CASRNGQGPYNEQFF
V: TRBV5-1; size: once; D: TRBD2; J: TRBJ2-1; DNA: TGCGCCAGCAGCTTCGGACTAGCGGGATCCAATGAGCAGTTCTTC; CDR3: CASSFGLAGSNEQFF
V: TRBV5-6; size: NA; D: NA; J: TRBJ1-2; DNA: TGTGCCAGCAGCCCCCCGTCAGGGGTCGTCTTCTCCTTC; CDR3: CASSPPSGVVFSF
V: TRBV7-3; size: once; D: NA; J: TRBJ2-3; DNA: TGTGCCAGCAGCTTAAACGGATTGGACAGTAGCACAGATACGCAGTATTTT; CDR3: CASSLNGLDSSTDTQYF
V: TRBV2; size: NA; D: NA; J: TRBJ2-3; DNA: TGTGCCAGCAACCTTGGAGCCACAGATACGCAGTATTTT; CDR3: CASNLGATDTQYF
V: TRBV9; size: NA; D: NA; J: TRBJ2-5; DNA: TGTGCCAGCAGCGTAGGTACGCGAGGGACCCAGTACTTC; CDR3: CASSVGTRGTQYF
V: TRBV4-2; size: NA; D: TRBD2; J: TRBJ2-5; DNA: TGTGCCAGCAGCCAAGTCGGGGGGGGGACCCAGTACTTC; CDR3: CASSQVGGGTQYF
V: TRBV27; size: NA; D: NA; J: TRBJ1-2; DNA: TGTGCCAGCAGTTTAGGGGCCGGTCTGGCGGGCTACACCTTC; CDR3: CASSLGAGLAGYTF
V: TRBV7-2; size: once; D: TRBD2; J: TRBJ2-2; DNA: TGTGCCAGCAGCTCTCTAGCGGGGGGAGGCGGGGAGCTGTTTTTT; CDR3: CASSSLAGGGGELFF
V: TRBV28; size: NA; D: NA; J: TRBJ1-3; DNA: TGTGCCAGCAGTCGACCCTCCGGAAACACCATATATTTT; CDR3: CASSRPSGNTIYF
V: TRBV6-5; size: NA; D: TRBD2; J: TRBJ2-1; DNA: TGTGCCAGCAGTTACAGCGGGACTTTCACCCCGAGTGAGCAGTTCTTC; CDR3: CASSYSGTFTPSEQFF
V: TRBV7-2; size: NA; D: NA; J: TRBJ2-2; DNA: TGTGCCAGCAGCTATGGAAAGAACACCGGGGAGCTGTTTTTT; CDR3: CASSYGKNTGELFF
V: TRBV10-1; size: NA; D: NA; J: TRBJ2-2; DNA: TGCGCCAGCAGTACAGGGAGCACCGGGGAGCTGTTTTTT; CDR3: CASSTGSTGELFF
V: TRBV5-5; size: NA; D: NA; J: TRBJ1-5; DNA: TGTGCCAGCAGCTTGGAGGGTTTGGGCAATCAGCCCCAGCATTTT; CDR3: CASSLEGLGNQPQHF
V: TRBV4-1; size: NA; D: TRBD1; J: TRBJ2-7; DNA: TGCGCCAGCAGCCAAGATCGGGACAGGGGTTTATACGAGCAGTACTTC; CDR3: CASSQDRDRGLYEQYF
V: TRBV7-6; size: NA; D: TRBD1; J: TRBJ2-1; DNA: TGTGCCAGCAGTCGCGGACAGGGGGCTCTTTTCTACAATGAGCAGTTCTTC; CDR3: CASSRGQGALFYNEQFF
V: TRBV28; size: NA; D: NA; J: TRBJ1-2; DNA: TGTGCCAGCATTGGTCAGGGGCTCTTTAGGGGCTACACCTTC; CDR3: CASIGQGLFRGYTF
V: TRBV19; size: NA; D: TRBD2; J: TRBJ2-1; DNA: TGTGCCAGTAGGGGAATAGCGGGAGAGTACAATGAGCAGTTCTTC; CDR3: CASRGIAGEYNEQFF
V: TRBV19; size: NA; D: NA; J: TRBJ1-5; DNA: TGTGCCAGTAGCTCTCCGGGGGAAGCAAGGTCTCAGCCCCAGCATTTT; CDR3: CASSSPGEARSQPQHF
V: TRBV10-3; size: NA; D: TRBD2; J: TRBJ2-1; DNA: TGTGCCATCAGTCGGAGCGGGAGGGCCGCCAATGAGCAGTTCTTC; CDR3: CAISRSGRAANEQFF
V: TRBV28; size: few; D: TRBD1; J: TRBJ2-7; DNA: TGTGCCAGCAGTTTATGGGACAGGCACTACGAGCAGTACTTC; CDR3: CASSLWDRHYEQYF
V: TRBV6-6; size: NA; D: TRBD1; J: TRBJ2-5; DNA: TGTGCCAGCAGTTACTCGAGGACAGGGCCAGAGACCCAGTACTTC; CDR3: CASSYSRTGPETQYF
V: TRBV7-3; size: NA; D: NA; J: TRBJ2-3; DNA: TGTGCCAGCAGCTTATCAGCTTTGGATACGCAGTATTTT; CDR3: CASSLSALDTQYF
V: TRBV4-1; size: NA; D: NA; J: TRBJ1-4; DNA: TGCGCCAGCAGCTATCCCGGGCGCCAGGGTTTTAATGAAAAACTGTTTTTT; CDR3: CASSYPGRQGFNEKLFF